The 17 T cell receptor beta chains below all came from one sample that was sequenced in a study of preoperative IRX-2 immunotherapy in early breast cancer. Treatment here: preoperative locoregional IRX-2 cytokine immunotherapy. Measured with immunoSEQ multiplex PCR; TCRdb has only the in-frame clones, and not every one. The data contain some 30,000 clones, roughly 90% of them singletons. The specimen was collected from a patient treated with IRX-2 immunotherapy. These TCRs come from a human donor with breast cancer.

This sequence joins TRBV13 and TRBJ2-1; D is ambiguous. CDR3 length equals 14 residues. V lost 2 bases to trimming and J lost 7 bases, with 12 bases between them. Germline V gives CDR1 PRHDT, CDR2 FYEKMQ (reference sequence). In DNA form, the CDR3 reads TGTGCCAGCAGCTTACGTGGGGTACAGAATGAGCAGTTCTTC. Translation gives CASSLRGVQNEQFF. Full variable domain (missing parts from reference TRBV13 and TRBJ2-1): AAGVIQSPRHLIKEKRETATLKCYPIPRHDTVYWYQQGPGQDPQFLISFYEKMQSDKGSIPDRFSAQQFSDYHSELNMSSLELGDSALYFCASSLRGVQNEQFFGPGTRLTVL.

This clone has only a few counts. The V gene is TRBV11-3, the J gene TRBJ2-7; D tentatively fits TRBD1 or TRBD2 (7 bases each). Trimming removed 5 bases from V and 5 bases from J, with 13 bases in between. This CDR3 is 13 amino acids long. Germline assignment: CDR1 SGHNT and CDR2 YENEEA. The CDR3 reads CASSGGGGDEQYF. DNA of the CDR3: TGTGCCAGCAGCGGGGGAGGGGGCGACGAGCAGTACTTC. Full variable domain (missing parts from reference TRBV11-3 and TRBJ2-7): EAGVVQSPRYKIIEKKQPVAFWCNPISGHNTLYWYLQNLGQGPELLIRYENEEAVDDSQLPKDRFSAERLKGVDSTLKIQPAELGDSAVYLCASSGGGGDEQYFGPGTRLTVT.

On this clone: Other DNA variants within this sample encode the same CDR3. The chain uses TRBV18 and TRBJ2-7; D uncertain. Germline assignment: CDR1 KGHSH and CDR2 LQKENI. V was clipped by 3 bases and J by 4 bases, with 4 bases between them. This CDR3 spans 11 amino acids. The CDR3 DNA reads TGTGCCAGCTCACCGGGTTACGAGCAGTACTTC. This codes for CASSPGYEQYF. The variable domain in full, with the rest retrieved from reference TRBV18 and TRBJ2-7, is NAGVMQNPRHLVRRRGQEARLRCSPMKGHSHVYWYRQLPEEGLKFMVYLQKENIIDESGMPKERFSAEFPKEGPSILRIQQVVRGDSAAYFCASSPGYEQYFGPGTRLTVT.

The chain is built from TRBV5-4 and TRBJ2-7; D perhaps matches TRBD2 (6 bases). The CDR3 is made up of 15 amino acids. The germline gives CDR1 SGHNT, CDR2 YYREEE (reference sequence). V lost 1 base, J lost 1 base, and 12 bases lay in between. As DNA, the CDR3 is TGTGCCAGCAGCTTGCGGGGGTTAGGATCCTACGAGCAGTACTTC. This codes for CASSLRGLGSYEQYF.

This clone appeared a single time. This sequence joins TRBV6-4 and TRBJ2-1, with a possible D match to TRBD1 (5 bases). Looked up from germline, CDR1 is MRHNA and CDR2 is SNTAGT. Trimming shortened V by 2 bases and J by 10 bases, and 12 bases separated the two germline ends. The CDR3 is made up of 13 amino acids. The DNA for the CDR3 is TGTGCCAGCAGTGACCAGACAGAGGCCGAGCAGTTCTTC. It specifies CASSDQTEAEQFF.

The rearrangement uses TRBV28 and TRBJ1-1; D uncertain. Germline CDR1 reads MDHEN; CDR2 reads SYDVKM. The V end was cut by 5 bases, the J end by 6 bases, with 13 bases between. The CDR3 length is 13 residues. The chain's CDR3 is CASSGTLWAEAFF. CDR3 sequence (DNA): TGTGCCAGCAGTGGAACACTGTGGGCTGAAGCTTTCTTT.

The chain links TRBV5-4 to TRBJ2-7; 10 bases match TRBD1. Looked up from germline, CDR1 is SGHNT and CDR2 is YYREEE (reference sequence). This CDR3 is built from 17 residues. V was clipped by 0 bases and J by 5 bases; unmatched bases: 11. The DNA for the CDR3 is TGTGCCAGCAGCTTGGGACAGGGGGCCCCACTTTTCGACGAGCAGTACTTC. Protein: CASSLGQGAPLFDEQYF.

The V call is TRBV30, the J call TRBJ1-2, with unresolved D. The CDR3 is made up of 11 amino acids. The germline V gene has CDR1 GTSNPN and CDR2 SVGIG (reference sequence). V dropped 0 bases and J dropped 6 bases, with 5 bases sitting between them. CDR3 amino acids: CAWSVLNGYTF. CDR3 DNA sequence: TGTGCCTGGAGTGTACTCAATGGCTACACCTTC.

DNA for the CDR3: TGTGCCAGTAGTATAGTGGATAGCGGGGAAGTTGAGCAGTTCTTC. Its translation is CASSIVDSGEVEQFF. The V and J genes are TRBV19 and TRBJ2-1; 8 bases are shared with TRBD2. CDR3 length: 15 amino acids. From germline, CDR1 is LNHDA and CDR2 SQIVND (reference sequence). V shed 1 base, J shed 9 bases, and the junction held 8 bases outside the gene matches.

The CDR3 here is CASSSNQGAPETQYF. The CDR3 nucleotides are TGTGCCAGCAGCTCAAATCAGGGGGCGCCTGAGACCCAGTACTTC. V gene TRBV7-9 combines with J gene TRBJ2-5; 8 bases line up with TRBD1. Germline V gene sequence: CDR1 SEHNR, CDR2 FQNEAQ (reference sequence). Losses at the gene ends were 4 bases for V and 5 bases for J; bases not matched to a gene: 9. The CDR3 runs 15 residues. Full variable domain (remainder filled in from reference TRBV7-9 and TRBJ2-5): DTGVSQNPRHKITKRGQNVTFRCDPISEHNRLYWYRQTLGQGPEFLTYFQNEAQLEKSRLLSDRFSAERPKGSFSTLEIQRTEQGDSAMYLCASSSNQGAPETQYFGPGTRLLVL.

J is TRBJ2-7 and V is TRBV15, with 8 bases lining up with TRBD1. Germline CDR1 reads LNHNV; CDR2 reads YYDKDF (reference sequence). CDR3 size: 15 residues. V lost 3 bases, J lost 4 bases, and 8 bases stayed unmatched. The CDR3, as DNA: TGTGCCACCAGCAGCACCCAGGGGGCTAAATACGAGCAGTACTTC. Protein product: CATSSTQGAKYEQYF.

V and J are TRBV29-1 and TRBJ2-7, with 10 positions matching TRBD1. This CDR3 region has 13 residues. V lost 4 bases, J lost 6 bases, and 6 bases stayed unmatched. CDR1 SQVTM and CDR2 ANQGSEA come from the germline V gene. The CDR3 sequence is CSVVGTGAGEQYF. The CDR3 DNA is TGCAGCGTTGTGGGGACAGGGGCCGGCGAGCAGTACTTC.

CDR3 residues: CASSSTGGAGETQYF. CDR3 bases: TGTGCCAGCAGCTCGACAGGGGGCGCAGGGGAGACCCAGTACTTC. V is TRBV7-9 and J is TRBJ2-5; 10 nucleotides line up with TRBD1. V shed 4 bases and J 5 bases; nucleotides not matched to a gene: 7. Looked up from germline, CDR1 is SEHNR and CDR2 is FQNEAQ (reference sequence). This CDR3 has 15 residues.

This clone has just one count. The chain recombines TRBV29-1 with TRBJ2-2, with D tentatively TRBD1 (5 bases). CDR1 SQVTM and CDR2 ANQGSEA come from the germline V gene. The length of the CDR3 is 13 residues. V was shortened by 6 bases and J by 5 bases, with 13 bases between the two germline ends. The DNA for the CDR3 is TGCAGCGTGGTTACAGGAATAACCGGGGAGCTGTTTTTT. Its protein product is CSVVTGITGELFF.

The rearrangement joins TRBV6-4 to TRBJ2-2; D is unresolved. From germline, CDR1 is MRHNA and CDR2 SNTAGT. V dropped 0 bases and J dropped 0 bases, with 8 bases sitting between them. This CDR3 region has 16 residues. Here the CDR3 reads CASSDSPDTNTGELFF. CDR3 nucleotides: TGTGCCAGCAGTGACTCTCCAGACACGAACACCGGGGAGCTGTTTTTT.

The chain couples TRBV15 to TRBJ2-2, with D perhaps TRBD2 (6 bases). This CDR3 spans 14 amino acids. Trimming took off 1 base at V and 3 bases at J, with 6 bases between the two ends. Germline loops: CDR1 LNHNV, CDR2 YYDKDF (reference sequence). CDR3: CATSRAGDTGELFF. DNA of the CDR3: TGTGCCACCAGCAGAGCGGGGGACACCGGGGAGCTGTTTTTT.

The chain uses TRBV11-3 and TRBJ1-3, with no clear D. The CDR3 spans 13 residues. Germline lookup yields CDR1 SGHNT and CDR2 YENEEA. The V gene lost 3 bases and the J gene lost 4 bases, with 7 bases spanning the gap. DNA of the CDR3: TGTGCCAGCAGCTTCGGGGTCGGAAACACCATATATTTT. Translated: CASSFGVGNTIYF. Drawing the rest from reference TRBV11-3 and TRBJ1-3, the complete variable domain is EAGVVQSPRYKIIEKKQPVAFWCNPISGHNTLYWYLQNLGQGPELLIRYENEEAVDDSQLPKDRFSAERLKGVDSTLKIQPAELGDSAVYLCASSFGVGNTIYFGEGSWLTVV.